The entry below gives a single T cell receptor beta chain sequence along with its context. No antigen is known for it. The source of the sample is a study of shared clonotypes between healthy human individuals. The overall study: Contributing individuals were a couple of females and a few males aged 18 to 49.

The CDR3 loop spans 13 amino acids. V lost 5 bases, J lost 4 bases, and 12 bases lay in between. The germline V gene encodes CDR1 SGHDN and CDR2 FVKESK. Findings and limits, study-wide: Rarefaction revealed incomplete sorted-subset sequencing despite large depth.

The naive CD8 population came from CD45RO-negative cells selected for CCR7, without terminally differentiated effector memory CD45RA+ cells. Produced via immunoSEQ multiplex PCR; TCRdb's table is partial and in-frame only. This sample has around 650,000 clones, with roughly 96% found just once. V and J are TRBV14 and TRBJ2-7; possibly TRBD1 for D (6 bases). Sequencing was done on a sample of naive CD8+ T cells sorted from blood. The sequence was collected from a woman younger than 45 in good health. CDR3 DNA: TGTGCCAGCAGCGGGTCCAGGGGTTACGAGCAGTACTTC. This codes for CASSGSRGYEQYF. The full variable domain, with the rest looked up from reference TRBV14 and TRBJ2-7, is EAGVTQFPSHSVIEKGQTVTLRCDPISGHDNLYWYRRVMGKEIKFLLHFVKESKQDESGMPNNRFLAERTGGTYSTLKVQPAELEDSGVYFCASSGSRGYEQYFGPGTRLTVT.